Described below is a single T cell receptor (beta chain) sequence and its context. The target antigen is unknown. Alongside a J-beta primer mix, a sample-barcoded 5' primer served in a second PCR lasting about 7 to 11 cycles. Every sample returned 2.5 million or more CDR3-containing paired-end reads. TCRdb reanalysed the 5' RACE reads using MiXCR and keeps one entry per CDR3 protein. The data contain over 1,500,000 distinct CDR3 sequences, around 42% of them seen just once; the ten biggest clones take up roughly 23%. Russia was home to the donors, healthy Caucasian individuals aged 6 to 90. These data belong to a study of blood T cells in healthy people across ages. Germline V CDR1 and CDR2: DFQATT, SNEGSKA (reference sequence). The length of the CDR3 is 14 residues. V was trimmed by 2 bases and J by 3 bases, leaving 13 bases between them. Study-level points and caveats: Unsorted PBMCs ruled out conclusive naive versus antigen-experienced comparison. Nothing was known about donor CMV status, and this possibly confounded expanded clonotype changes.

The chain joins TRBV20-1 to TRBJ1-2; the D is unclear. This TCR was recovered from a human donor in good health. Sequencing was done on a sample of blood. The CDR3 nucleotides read TGCAGTGCTAGACGGGGTACTGAATACTATGGCTACACCTTC. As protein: CSARRGTEYYGYTF.